There are many counts of the clone carrying this TCR beta chain. One entry per CDR3 protein results from TCRdb running MiXCR on the RT-PCR reads. The profile shows 650,000 to 800,000 distinct CDR3 sequences, approximately 14% of them singletons. The germline V gene has CDR1 DFQATT and CDR2 SNEGSKA (reference sequence). The CDR3 has 12 amino acids. With 4 bases removed from V and 5 bases from J, the gap between germline ends came to 11 bases. The sequence derives from a female donor in good health, serving as a healthy control. The chain joins TRBV20-1 to TRBJ1-2; D not certain. Sequenced input: memory CD4+ T cells from blood. The CDR3 DNA is TGCAGTGCTAAGAGACCCGAGTATGGCTACACCTTC. Translation: CSAKRPEYGYTF.